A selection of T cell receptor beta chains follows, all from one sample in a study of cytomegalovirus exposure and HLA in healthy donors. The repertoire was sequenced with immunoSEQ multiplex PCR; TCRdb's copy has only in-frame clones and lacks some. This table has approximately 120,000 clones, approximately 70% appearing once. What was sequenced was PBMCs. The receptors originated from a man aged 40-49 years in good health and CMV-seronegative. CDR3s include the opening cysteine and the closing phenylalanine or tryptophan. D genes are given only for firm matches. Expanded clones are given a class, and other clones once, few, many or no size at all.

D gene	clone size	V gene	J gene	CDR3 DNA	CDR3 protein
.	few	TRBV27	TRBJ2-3	TGTGCCAGCAGTTTATCGAATGGGGGCGCGACAGATACGCAGTATTTT	CASSLSNGGATDTQYF
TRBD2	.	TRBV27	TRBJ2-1	TGTGCCAGCAGTTTATTGGGGACTAGCTCTAATGAGCAGTTCTTC	CASSLLGTSSNEQFF
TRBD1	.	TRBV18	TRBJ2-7	TGTGCCAGCTCACCGTCCGGACAGGGGTACGAGCAGTACTTC	CASSPSGQGYEQYF
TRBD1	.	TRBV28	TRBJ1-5	TGTGCCAGCAGTTTACATGGGACAGTGAGCAATCAGCCCCAGCATTTT	CASSLHGTVSNQPQHF
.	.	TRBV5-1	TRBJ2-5	TGCGCCAGCAGCTTGGCTCGGGGGGCAGTGCGTGGAGGAGAGACCCAGTACTTC	CASSLARGAVRGGETQYF
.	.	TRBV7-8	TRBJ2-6	TGTGCCAGAGAGGACAGAGCACCCTCTGGGGCCAACGTCCTGACTTTC	CAREDRAPSGANVLTF
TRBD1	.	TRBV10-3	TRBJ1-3	TGTGCCATCAGTGATTCTGTGATTGGGGACAGGGTGGAAATAAGTGCAGGAAACACCATATATTTT	CAISDSVIGDRVEISAGNTIYF
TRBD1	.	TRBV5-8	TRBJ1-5	TGTGCCAGCAGCTTCACAGGGGTCAATAGCAATCAGCCCCAGCATTTT	CASSFTGVNSNQPQHF
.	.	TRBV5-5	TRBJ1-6	TGTGCCAGCAGCGCCGTCCTCTTTAGCTCCTATAATTCACCCCTCCACTTT	CASSAVLFSSYNSPLHF
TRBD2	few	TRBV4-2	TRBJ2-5	TGTGCCAGCAGCGTCGGGACTAGCGAAGAGACCCAGTACTTC	CASSVGTSEETQYF
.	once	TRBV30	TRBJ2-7	TGTGCCTGGAGCCGAGTGGGGGGAGGCGAGCAGTACTTC	CAWSRVGGGEQYF
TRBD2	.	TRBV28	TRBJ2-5	TGTGCCAGCAGTTTTCCTAGCGGGGGGGAAGAGACCCAGTACTTC	CASSFPSGGEETQYF
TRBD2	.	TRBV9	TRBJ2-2	TGTGCCAGCAGCGTTAGCGGGGGGGCCGCCGGGGAGCTGTTTTTT	CASSVSGGAAGELFF
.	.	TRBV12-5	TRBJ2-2	TGTGCTAGTGGTTTGGCTCAGGGGACGAAGGCCACCGGGGAGCTGTTTTTT	CASGLAQGTKATGELFF
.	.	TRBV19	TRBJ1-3	TGTGCCAGTAGTGTCGGAGTCGCTGGAAACACCATATATTTT	CASSVGVAGNTIYF
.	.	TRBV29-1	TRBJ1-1	TGCAGCGTTGAAGGACGGAGTTACACTGAAGCTTTCTTT	CSVEGRSYTEAFF
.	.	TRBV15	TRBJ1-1	TGTGCCACCAGCAGGCGGGGCACTGAAGCTTTCTTT	CATSRRGTEAFF
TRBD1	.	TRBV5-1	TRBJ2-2	TGCGCCAGCAGCGTCACGGGACAGGGGGCTTTCGGGGAGCTGTTTTTT	CASSVTGQGAFGELFF
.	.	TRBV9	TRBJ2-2	TGTGCCAGCAGAAGCACGAACACCGGGGAGCTGTTTTTT	CASRSTNTGELFF
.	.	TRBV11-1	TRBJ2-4	TGTGCCAGCCAACGCGGGCTCAAGGACCAAATTCAGTACTTC	CASQRGLKDQIQYF
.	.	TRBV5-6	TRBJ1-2	TGTGCCAGCAGCCCTGGGTGGGGAGGTAACTATGGCTACACCTTC	CASSPGWGGNYGYTF
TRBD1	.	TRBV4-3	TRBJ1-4	TGCGCCAGCAGCCCCAACAGGGGCACAGCTAATGAAAAACTGTTTTTT	CASSPNRGTANEKLFF
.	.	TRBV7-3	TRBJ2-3	TGTGCCAGCAGCTCGGGGACTTCCTCGGCTCCGCAGTATTTT	CASSSGTSSAPQYF
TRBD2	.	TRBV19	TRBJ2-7	TGTGCCAGTAGTAACTGGGATAGCGGGGAGTCTCCCTTGGACTACGAGCAGTACTTC	CASSNWDSGESPLDYEQYF
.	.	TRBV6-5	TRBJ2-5	TGTGCCAGCAGTTACGACCGGGGAGAGACCCAGTACTTC	CASSYDRGETQYF
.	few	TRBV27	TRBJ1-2	TGTGCCAGCAGTCCAGGGCCCTTCTATGGCTACACCTTC	CASSPGPFYGYTF
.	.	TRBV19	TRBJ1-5	TGTGCCAGTGGACCGACAGGTTATAGGCCCCAGCATTTT	CASGPTGYRPQHF
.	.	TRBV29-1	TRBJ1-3	TGCAGCGTTGAAGATACGGGGTACAGAAACACCATATATTTT	CSVEDTGYRNTIYF
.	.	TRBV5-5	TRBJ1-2	TGTGCCAGCAGCTTGGTAGGAGGGTCGGGTGGCTACACCTTC	CASSLVGGSGGYTF
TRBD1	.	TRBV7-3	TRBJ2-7	TGTGCCAGCAGCTCCCCGGGACAGGGGGACGAGCAGTACTTC	CASSSPGQGDEQYF
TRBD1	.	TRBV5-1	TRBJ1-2	TGCGCCAGCAGCTTGGAACAGGGGGGTGGCTACACCTTC	CASSLEQGGGYTF
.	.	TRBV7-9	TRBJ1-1	TGTGCCAGCAGCTTATCCTCGCGGGGGGACACTGAAGCTTTCTTT	CASSLSSRGDTEAFF
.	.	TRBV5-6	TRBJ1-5	TGTGCCAGCAGCTTGGCAGGGTTTGGCAATCAGCCCCAGCATTTT	CASSLAGFGNQPQHF
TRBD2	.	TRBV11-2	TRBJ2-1	TGTGCCAGCAGCCCCCAGACTAGCGGGGGGGCCGGGTACAATGAGCAGTTCTTC	CASSPQTSGGAGYNEQFF
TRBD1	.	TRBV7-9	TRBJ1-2	TGTTCCAGCAGCCTAATATTAGACAGGGGAGGGGGCTACCCCTTC	CSSSLILDRGGGYPF
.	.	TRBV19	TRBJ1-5	TGTGCCAGTAGTCCACAGGGACGGGTAGAACAGCCCCAGCATTTT	CASSPQGRVEQPQHF
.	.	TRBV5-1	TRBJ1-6	TGCGCCAGCAGCTTGGGACAGGATAATTCACCCCTCCACTTT	CASSLGQDNSPLHF